This T cell receptor beta chain appears in the sequencing data of a study of vaccination and CD4 T cells after COVID-19. Scientists ran DNA taken from cultured CD4+ T cells through the Oncomine TCR Beta short-read assay for sequencing. Each CDR3 protein is one row after TCRdb ran MiXCR on the PCR reads. The sample holds roughly 16,000 distinct CDR3 sequences, around half seen once. Specified treatment: roughly nine-day PBMC culture with coronavirus spike peptide pools or control peptides (ViraFEST assay). Losses at the gene ends were 5 bases for V and 6 bases for J; bases not matched to a gene: 9. This CDR3 spans 15 amino acids. Germline CDR1 and CDR2: MNHNS and SASEGT. For this clonotype: Its antigen remains unknown.

The chain combines TRBV6-1 with TRBJ2-7, with 11 bases aligning to TRBD2. This clonotype originated in a human donor who had recovered from COVID-19. The sequenced sample consisted of CD4+ T cells from blood, cultured in vitro. Here the CDR3 reads CASSPFSGRAGEQYF. Written as DNA, the CDR3 is TGTGCCAGCAGTCCATTTAGCGGGAGGGCCGGCGAGCAGTACTTC.